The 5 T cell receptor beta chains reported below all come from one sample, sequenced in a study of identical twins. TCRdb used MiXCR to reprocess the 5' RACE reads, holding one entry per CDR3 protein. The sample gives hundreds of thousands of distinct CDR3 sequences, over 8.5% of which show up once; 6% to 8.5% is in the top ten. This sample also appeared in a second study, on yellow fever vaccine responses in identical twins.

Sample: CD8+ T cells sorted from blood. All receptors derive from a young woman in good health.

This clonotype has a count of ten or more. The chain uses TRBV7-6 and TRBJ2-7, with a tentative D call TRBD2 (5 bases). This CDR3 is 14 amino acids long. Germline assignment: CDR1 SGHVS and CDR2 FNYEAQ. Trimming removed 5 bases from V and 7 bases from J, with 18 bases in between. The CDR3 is CASSHLTGSVEQYF. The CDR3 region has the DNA TGTGCCAGCAGCCACTTGACGGGGAGTGTGGAGCAGTACTTC.

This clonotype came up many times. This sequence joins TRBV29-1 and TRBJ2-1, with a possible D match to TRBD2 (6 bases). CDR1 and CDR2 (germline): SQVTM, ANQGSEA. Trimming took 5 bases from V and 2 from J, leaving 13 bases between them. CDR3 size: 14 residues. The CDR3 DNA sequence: TGCAGCGTTAGCCGGGGGATAACCTACAATGAGCAGTTCTTC. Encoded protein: CSVSRGITYNEQFF.

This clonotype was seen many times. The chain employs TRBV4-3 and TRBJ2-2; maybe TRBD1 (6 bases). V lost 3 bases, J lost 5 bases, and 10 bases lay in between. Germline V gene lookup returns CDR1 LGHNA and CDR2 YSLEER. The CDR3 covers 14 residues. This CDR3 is CASSQDTGTGELFF. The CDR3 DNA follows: TGCGCCAGCAGCCAGGACACAGGGACCGGGGAGCTGTTTTTT.

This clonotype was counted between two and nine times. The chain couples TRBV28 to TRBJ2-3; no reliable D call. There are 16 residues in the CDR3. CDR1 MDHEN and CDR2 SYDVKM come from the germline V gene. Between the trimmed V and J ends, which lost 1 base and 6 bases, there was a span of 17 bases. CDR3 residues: CASSLFGFTHGDTQYF. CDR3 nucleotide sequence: TGTGCCAGCAGTTTATTCGGCTTCACCCACGGGGATACGCAGTATTTT.

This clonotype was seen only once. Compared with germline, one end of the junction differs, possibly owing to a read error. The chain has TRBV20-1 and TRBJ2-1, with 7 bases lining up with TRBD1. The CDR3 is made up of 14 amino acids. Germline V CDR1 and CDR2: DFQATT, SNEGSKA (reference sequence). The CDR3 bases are TGCGGTGCTGGGGGACAGAGCTCCTACAATGAGCAGTTCTTC. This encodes CGAGGQSSYNEQFF.